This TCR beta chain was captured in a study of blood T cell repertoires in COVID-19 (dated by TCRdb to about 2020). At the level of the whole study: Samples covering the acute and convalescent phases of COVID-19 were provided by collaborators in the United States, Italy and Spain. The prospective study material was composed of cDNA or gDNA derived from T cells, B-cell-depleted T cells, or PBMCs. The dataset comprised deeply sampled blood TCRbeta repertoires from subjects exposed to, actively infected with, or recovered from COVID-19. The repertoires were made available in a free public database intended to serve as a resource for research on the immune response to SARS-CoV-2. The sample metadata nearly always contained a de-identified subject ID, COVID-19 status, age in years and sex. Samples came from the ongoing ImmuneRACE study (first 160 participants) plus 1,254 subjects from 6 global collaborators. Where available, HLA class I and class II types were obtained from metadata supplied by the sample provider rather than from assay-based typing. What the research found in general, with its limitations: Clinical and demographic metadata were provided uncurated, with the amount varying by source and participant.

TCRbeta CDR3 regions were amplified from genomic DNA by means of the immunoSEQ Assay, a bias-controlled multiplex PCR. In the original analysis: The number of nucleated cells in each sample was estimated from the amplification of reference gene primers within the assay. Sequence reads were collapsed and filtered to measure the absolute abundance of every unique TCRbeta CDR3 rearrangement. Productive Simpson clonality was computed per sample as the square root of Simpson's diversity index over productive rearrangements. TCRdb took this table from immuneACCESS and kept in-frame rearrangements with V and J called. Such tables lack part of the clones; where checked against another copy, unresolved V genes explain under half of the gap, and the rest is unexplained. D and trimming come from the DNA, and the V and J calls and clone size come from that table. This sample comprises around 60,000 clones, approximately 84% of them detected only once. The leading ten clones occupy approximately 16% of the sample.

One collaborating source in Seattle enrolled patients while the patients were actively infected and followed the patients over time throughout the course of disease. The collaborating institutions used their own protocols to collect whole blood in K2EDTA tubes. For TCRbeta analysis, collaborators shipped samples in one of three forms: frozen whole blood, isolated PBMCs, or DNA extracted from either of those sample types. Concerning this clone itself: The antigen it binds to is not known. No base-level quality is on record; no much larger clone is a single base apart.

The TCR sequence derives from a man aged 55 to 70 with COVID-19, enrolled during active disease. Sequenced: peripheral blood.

The CDR3 reads CASSTQGAGAGELFF. Read as DNA, the sequence is TGTGCCAGTAGTACACAGGGGGCAGGAGCCGGGGAGCTGTTTTTT. Here the chain combines TRBV19 and TRBJ2-2, with 9 junctional bases fitting TRBD1. Counted from cysteine to phenylalanine, this CDR3 has 15 amino acids. Only the CDR3 DNA is retained, 45 bases long and in frame from the first base. CDR1 and CDR2 are read off the germline V gene (reference sequence) as LNHDA and SQIVND. Compared with germline, V lacks 4 bases and J lacks 6 bases; bases without a gene match: 6.